Below are 13 T cell receptor beta chains sequenced from a single sample in a study of control samples from healthy donors and cancer patients. TCRdb's table, derived via immunoSEQ multiplex PCR, lists solely in-frame clones and lacks some. The data show about 83,000 clones, 91% seen once. The sample was blood. These receptors were taken from a man aged 50 to 59 in good health.

The chain joins TRBV7-2 to TRBJ2-7; no reliable D call. The germline V and J ends were trimmed by 2 bases and 5 bases, with 19 bases remaining between them. CDR3 length equals 16 residues. Germline CDR1 SGHTA, CDR2 FQGNSA. The CDR3 coding sequence is TGTGCCAGCAGCTTAAGTCCTCATACAGTGAGCGACGAGCAGTACTTC. This translates into CASSLSPHTVSDEQYF.

The DNA of the CDR3 is TGTGCCAGCAGTTTTCAGGCCGGGTCCGGATACGAGCAGTACTTC. Residues: CASSFQAGSGYEQYF. This sequence joins TRBV27 and TRBJ2-7; D ambiguous. The length of the CDR3 is 15 residues. Per the germline V gene, CDR1 is MNHEY and CDR2 is SMNVEV (reference sequence). Trimming shortened V by 3 bases and J by 4 bases, and 16 bases separated the two germline ends.

The genes are TRBV4-1 and TRBJ1-1; no firm D call. V was cut by 1 base and J by 5 bases, with 8 bases left in between. Per germline, CDR1 MGHRA and CDR2 YSYEKL. CDR3 length equals 13 residues. The CDR3 coding sequence is TGCGCCAGCAGCCAAGCCGCGGGGACTGAAGCTTTCTTT. Protein sequence: CASSQAAGTEAFF.

This chain joins TRBV10-3 and TRBJ2-5, with a tentative D call TRBD2 (6 bases). This CDR3 region has 12 residues. Germline V gene data show CDR1 as ENHRY and CDR2 as SYGVKD. V lost 8 bases to trimming and J lost 5 bases, with 12 bases between them. Written as DNA, the CDR3 is TGTGCCATCTCCGGGACTTGGGAGACCCAGTACTTC. Its translation is CAISGTWETQYF.

The V and J genes are TRBV7-9 and TRBJ2-1; TRBD1 agrees at 9 bases. J lost 6 bases, V lost 5 bases, and 2 bases had no gene match. The CDR3 totals 13 residues. CDR1 and CDR2 (germline): SEHNR, FQNEAQ (reference sequence). This CDR3 reads CASSRQGGNEQFF. Here the CDR3 DNA reads TGTGCCAGCAGCCGACAGGGGGGCAATGAGCAGTTCTTC.

The genes are TRBV7-2 and TRBJ1-2, with 10 positions matching TRBD1. This CDR3 has 12 amino acids. The germline V gene has CDR1 SGHTA and CDR2 FQGNSA. The junction had 1 base not matched to a gene; V was cut back by 4 bases and J by 8 bases. CDR3 DNA: TGTGCCAGCAGCTGGGACAGGGGCGGCTACACCTTC. Its translation is CASSWDRGGYTF.

The chain has TRBV7-2 and TRBJ1-1, with D perhaps matching TRBD1 (5 bases). Trimming pared 0 bases from V and 1 base from J, leaving 9 bases between. CDR3 length: 15 amino acids. Per the germline V gene, CDR1 is SGHTA and CDR2 is FQGNSA. The CDR3 DNA reads as TGTGCCAGCAGCTTAGCGTCCGGGACGAACACTGAAGCTTTCTTT. The encoded protein is CASSLASGTNTEAFF. The full variable domain, rest sourced from reference TRBV7-2 and TRBJ1-1, is GAGVSQSPSNKVTEKGKDVELRCDPISGHTALYWYRQSLGQGLEFLIYFQGNSAPDKSGLPSDRFSAERTGGSVSTLTIQRTQQEDSAVYLCASSLASGTNTEAFFGQGTRLTVV.

This chain connects TRBV19 to TRBJ2-7, with no clear D. This CDR3 is built from 14 residues. Germline V CDR1 and CDR2: LNHDA, SQIVND (reference sequence). The V and J ends lost 7 bases and 2 bases respectively, with 15 bases between them. This CDR3 reads CASTADYATYEQYF. CDR3 DNA sequence: TGTGCCAGTACCGCCGATTATGCTACCTACGAGCAGTACTTC. The variable domain in full, with the rest retrieved from reference TRBV19 and TRBJ2-7, is DGGITQSPKYLFRKEGQNVTLSCEQNLNHDAMYWYRQDPGQGLRLIYYSQIVNDFQKGDIAEGYSVSREKKESFPLTVTSAQKNPTAFYLCASTADYATYEQYFGPGTRLTVT.

This rearrangement joins TRBV7-2 to TRBJ1-1; the D is unclear. There are 12 residues in the CDR3. Germline CDR1 is SGHTA and CDR2 is FQGNSA. Trimming removed 2 bases at V and 13 bases at J, with 14 bases between. The CDR3: CASSLYSQVGFF. DNA for the CDR3: TGTGCCAGCAGCTTATATAGTCAGGTCGGTTTCTTT. Using reference TRBV7-2 and TRBJ1-1 for the parts outside the CDR3, the full variable domain is GAGVSQSPSNKVTEKGKDVELRCDPISGHTALYWYRQSLGQGLEFLIYFQGNSAPDKSGLPSDRFSAERTGGSVSTLTIQRTQQEDSAVYLCASSLYSQVGFFGQGTRLTVV.

The rearrangement joins TRBV6-5 to TRBJ1-1; D ambiguous. Germline V gene sequence: CDR1 MNHEY, CDR2 SVGAGI. This CDR3 contains 13 residues. With 6 bases removed from V and 5 bases from J, the gap between germline ends came to 13 bases. The CDR3 protein is CASRDHEVTEAFF. Written as DNA, the CDR3 is TGTGCCAGCAGAGATCATGAGGTGACTGAAGCTTTCTTT.

This clone is a singleton in its sample. V usage is TRBV5-1 and J usage is TRBJ2-7, with D possibly called TRBD1 or TRBD2 (6 bases each). Per the germline V gene, CDR1 is SGHRS and CDR2 is YFSETQ. Trimming took 4 bases from V and 4 from J, leaving 12 bases between them. The CDR3 spans 13 residues. The CDR3 here is CASSPTGTYEQYF. The CDR3, as DNA: TGCGCCAGCAGCCCCACAGGGACTTACGAGCAGTACTTC. Using reference TRBV5-1 and TRBJ2-7 for the parts outside the CDR3, the full variable domain is KAGVTQTPRYLIKTRGQQVTLSCSPISGHRSVSWYQQTPGQGLQFLFEYFSETQRNKGNFPGRFSGRQFSNSRSEMNVSTLELGDSALYLCASSPTGTYEQYFGPGTRLTVT.

The chain joins TRBV10-3 to TRBJ1-1; perhaps TRBD1 as D (6 bases). CDR1 is ENHRY and CDR2 is SYGVKD in the germline V gene. V was cut by 1 base and J by 4 bases, with 13 bases left in between. The CDR3 consists of 15 residues. The CDR3 bases are TGTGCCATCAGTGAGTTAACAGGGCTGGTCACTGAAGCTTTCTTT. Translating gives CAISELTGLVTEAFF.

This clone has a single count. The rearrangement joins TRBV5-1 to TRBJ2-3; D not certain. The V end was cut by 1 base, the J end by 2 bases, with 5 bases between. CDR1 is SGHRS, CDR2 YFSETQ, per germline. This CDR3 has 13 amino acids. The CDR3 spells CASSLSTTDTQYF. The CDR3 DNA sequence: TGCGCCAGCAGCTTGTCCACCACAGATACGCAGTATTTT.